The 26 T cell receptor beta chains reported below all come from one sample, sequenced in a study of blood T cell repertoires in COVID-19. Method: immunoSEQ multiplex PCR; TCRdb's copy keeps in-frame clones and lacks some. Among 200,000 to 300,000 clones, about 86% were seen once, and the ten largest hold 3%. The sequencing input was peripheral blood. The origin of the receptors is a woman between 25 and 40 years old who had recovered from COVID-19.

V usage is TRBV4-3 and J usage is TRBJ2-3; the D gene is possibly TRBD2 (6 bases). Per germline, CDR1 LGHNA and CDR2 YSLEER. V lost 0 bases and J lost 0, with 10 bases in between. The CDR3 covers 16 residues. CDR3 protein: CASSQDWRGSTDTQYF. In DNA, the CDR3 is TGCGCCAGCAGCCAAGACTGGCGGGGAAGCACAGATACGCAGTATTTT.

This chain connects TRBV7-2 to TRBJ2-7; 8 bases are shared with TRBD1. Germline V CDR1 and CDR2: SGHTA, FQGNSA. The V gene end was trimmed by 5 bases and the J gene end by 4 bases; junction bases not matched to a gene: 7. The CDR3 sequence is 14 residues long. CDR3 in amino acids: CASSKPGQVYEQYF. DNA of the CDR3: TGTGCCAGCAGCAAACCGGGACAGGTGTACGAGCAGTACTTC.

V gene TRBV6-2 or TRBV6-3 combines with J gene TRBJ2-5; TRBD2 matches at 11 bases. Unmatched junction bases numbered 9, after V lost 0 bases and J lost 3 bases. CDR3 length: 18 residues. The germline CDR1 and CDR2 sequences are MNHEY and SVGEGT. In nucleotides, the CDR3 is TGTGCCAGCAGTTACTCCACATCGTCTAGCGGGGGGAAAGAGACCCAGTACTTC. Protein sequence: CASSYSTSSSGGKETQYF.

This sequence joins TRBV7-6 and TRBJ2-5, with TRBD1 matching over 7 bases. Germline assignment: CDR1 SGHVS and CDR2 FNYEAQ. This CDR3 has 16 residues. The junction had 6 bases not matched to a gene; V was cut back by 1 base and J by 1 base. The CDR3 region is CASSLVDRVLQETQYF. DNA of the CDR3: TGTGCCAGCAGCTTAGTAGACAGGGTACTCCAAGAGACCCAGTACTTC.

This clone came up a few times. The V gene is TRBV11-2, the J gene TRBJ1-1; D not certain. V was pared by 4 bases and J by 8 bases, with 11 bases between. The CDR3 sequence is 12 residues long. Looked up from germline, CDR1 is SGHAT and CDR2 is FQNNGV. The CDR3 region has the DNA TGTGCCAGCAGCTACGGTAGTCCCGAAGCTTTCTTT. This translates into CASSYGSPEAFF.

V is TRBV18 and J is TRBJ2-1; 7 nucleotides agree with TRBD1. The CDR3 totals 17 residues. Trimming cost V 0 bases and J 5 bases; bases outside gene matches: 10. Germline-derived CDR1 and CDR2 are KGHSH and LQKENI. CDR3 in amino acids: CASSPPRLDRDHNEQFF. The CDR3 nucleotides read TGTGCCAGCTCACCACCCCGTTTAGACAGGGACCACAATGAGCAGTTCTTC.

The chain joins TRBV7-8 to TRBJ1-6; no clear D gene. The CDR3 has 13 residues. Trimming pared 3 bases from V and 8 bases from J, leaving 8 bases between. CDR1 and CDR2 from the germline V gene are SGHVS and FQNEAQ. The CDR3 sequence is CASSFNRDSPLHF. CDR3 coding DNA: TGTGCCAGCAGCTTTAACAGAGATTCACCCCTCCACTTT.

The chain recombines TRBV19 with TRBJ2-7; 9 bases match TRBD2. The CDR3 runs to 15 residues. V lost 5 bases, J lost 3 bases, and 8 bases stayed unmatched. Germline V gene sequence: CDR1 LNHDA, CDR2 SQIVND (reference sequence). CDR3 nucleotide sequence: TGTGCCAGTAGTCCCCTAGCGGGGCTGCTCTACGAGCAGTACTTC. Protein: CASSPLAGLLYEQYF.

This chain joins TRBV2 and TRBJ2-5, with 7 bases fitting TRBD1. Germline V CDR1 and CDR2: SNHLY, FYNNEI. The CDR3 length is 14 residues. The J segment lost 5 bases and the V segment lost 4 bases, leaving 7 bases of the junction unmatched. The DNA for the CDR3 is TGTGCCAGCAGTGCGTACAGGGGACGGGAGACCCAGTACTTC. This encodes CASSAYRGRETQYF.

V usage is TRBV11-2 and J usage is TRBJ1-1; no clear D. The germline V and J ends were trimmed by 1 base and 0 bases, with 3 bases remaining between them. The CDR3 totals 13 residues. Germline V gene lookup returns CDR1 SGHAT and CDR2 FQNNGV. The CDR3, as DNA: TGTGCCAGCAGCTTAGCGTTGAACACTGAAGCTTTCTTT. Residues: CASSLALNTEAFF.

In this sample, this clone turned up a few times. CDR3 sequence (DNA): TGTGCCAGCAGCACGGGGACAGGTCTTCCCCCTAACTATAATTCACCCCTCCACTTT. It yields the protein CASSTGTGLPPNYNSPLHF. This chain uses TRBV7-6 with TRBJ1-6; TRBD1 agrees at 8 bases. V trimming: 5 bases; J trimming: 3 bases; junction bases outside the gene matches: 15. The V gene's germline CDR1 is SGHVS and CDR2 FNYEAQ. The CDR3 runs 19 residues.

The CDR3 reads CASSQDQATTEAFF. In DNA form, the CDR3 reads TGCGCCAGCAGCCAAGATCAGGCAACCACTGAAGCTTTCTTT. The rearrangement joins TRBV4-3 to TRBJ1-1; D is undetermined. Germline values: CDR1 LGHNA, CDR2 YSLEER. V dropped 0 bases and J dropped 4 bases, with 9 bases sitting between them. CDR3 size: 14 residues.

The chain uses TRBV12-3 or TRBV12-4 and TRBJ2-4; possibly TRBD1 for D (5 bases). Trimming took off 2 bases at V and 8 bases at J, with 10 bases between the two ends. The CDR3 contains 13 residues. The CDR3 DNA follows: TGTGCCAGCAGTTTAAATCAGGGTGACATTCAGTACTTC. It is translated as CASSLNQGDIQYF.

The V call is TRBV6-6, the J call TRBJ2-5; a weak D match, TRBD1 (5 bases). Germline CDR1 and CDR2: MNHNY and SVGAGI (reference sequence). CDR3 length: 13 residues. V lost 6 bases, J lost 1 base, and 9 bases lay in between. For the CDR3, the DNA is TGTGCCAGCAGCGAAGGGGTCCAAGAGACCCAGTACTTC. This encodes CASSEGVQETQYF.

The chain carries TRBV15 and TRBJ1-4, with D hard to call. CDR3 length: 12 amino acids. The V gene lost 8 bases and the J gene lost 8 bases, with 12 bases spanning the gap. Germline lookup yields CDR1 LNHNV and CDR2 YYDKDF (reference sequence). CDR3 residues: CATRVFGEKLFF. Here the CDR3 DNA reads TGTGCCACCCGGGTTTTCGGGGAAAAACTGTTTTTT.

The V call is TRBV2, the J call TRBJ2-2; 7 bases match TRBD1. This CDR3 has 18 amino acids. V was pared by 1 base and J by 6 bases, with 14 bases of the junction left unmatched. From germline, CDR1 is SNHLY and CDR2 FYNNEI. CDR3 DNA sequence: TGTGCCAGCAGTGAAGGGGAAGACAGGGAAGTGTCGTCCGGGGAGCTGTTTTTT. Residues: CASSEGEDREVSSGELFF.

The chain links TRBV5-6 to TRBJ2-5; D possibly corresponds to TRBD2 (7 bases). Trimming removed 5 bases at V and 2 bases at J, with 10 bases between. Germline CDR1 reads SGHDT; CDR2 reads YYEEEE. This CDR3 comprises 13 residues. The CDR3 protein is CASRQGGQETQYF. The CDR3 nucleotides read TGTGCCAGCAGACAGGGAGGGCAAGAGACCCAGTACTTC.

The chain joins TRBV5-1 to TRBJ2-3, with 9 bases lining up with TRBD1. J lost 0 bases, V lost 3 bases, and 2 bases had no gene match. Germline V CDR1 and CDR2: SGHRS, YFSETQ. The CDR3 contains 15 residues. CDR3 amino acids: CASSSDRGSTDTQYF. CDR3 nucleotides: TGCGCCAGCAGCTCGGACAGGGGAAGCACAGATACGCAGTATTTT. Full variable domain (outside the CDR3, taken from reference TRBV5-1 and TRBJ2-3): KAGVTQTPRYLIKTRGQQVTLSCSPISGHRSVSWYQQTPGQGLQFLFEYFSETQRNKGNFPGRFSGRQFSNSRSEMNVSTLELGDSALYLCASSSDRGSTDTQYFGPGTRLTVL.

The chain uses TRBV7-9 and TRBJ1-5; D unclear. The CDR3 length is 16 residues. The germline CDR1 and CDR2 sequences are SEHNR and FQNEAQ (reference sequence). V lost 5 bases to trimming and J lost 4 bases, with 18 bases between them. CDR3 nucleotides: TGTGCCAGCAGCCCCGGTCACAGCAAGGATAATCAGCCCCAGCATTTT. Amino acid sequence: CASSPGHSKDNQPQHF.

This chain links TRBV7-9 with TRBJ2-7, with D perhaps TRBD1 (6 bases). Germline V gives CDR1 SEHNR, CDR2 FQNEAQ (reference sequence). Between the trimmed V and J ends, which lost 5 bases and 2 bases, there was a span of 10 bases. This CDR3 is 13 amino acids long. The CDR3 coding sequence is TGTGCCAGCAGCAGGGACACAACCTACGAGCAGTACTTC. It codes for CASSRDTTYEQYF.

The chain is built from TRBV7-3 and TRBJ2-1; TRBD2 matches 7 bases. The CDR3 length is 15 residues. Germline CDR1 and CDR2: SGHTA and FQGTGA. After removal of 5 bases from V and 5 bases from J, the junction contained 9 bases not matched to a gene. CDR3 loop: CASSAGLGVNNEQFF. The CDR3 coding sequence is TGTGCCAGCAGCGCAGGACTAGGGGTAAACAATGAGCAGTTCTTC.

The genes are TRBV9 and TRBJ1-4; D perhaps matches TRBD1 (6 bases). Between the trimmed V and J ends, which lost 0 bases and 3 bases, there was a span of 15 bases. This CDR3 comprises 17 residues. Per germline, CDR1 SGDLS and CDR2 YYNGEE. CDR3 DNA: TGTGCCAGCAGCGTAGGGGTGGGGGCAGGGGCTAATGAAAAACTGTTTTTT. Amino acid sequence: CASSVGVGAGANEKLFF.

V is TRBV21-1 and J is TRBJ1-2; the listed D gene, TRBD1, was not tested against the DNA. TRBV21-1 constitutes a pseudogene. CDR3 length: 16 residues. CDR3 amino acids: CASSPGQGAAHYGYTF. CDR3 sequence (DNA): TGTGCCAGCAGCCCTGGACAGGGGGCCGCTCACTATGGCTACACCTTC.

Only one count was recorded for this clone. The genes are TRBV20-1 and TRBJ2-1; 11 bases fit TRBD2. V lost 3 bases to trimming and J lost 7 bases; unmatched junction nucleotides: 8. CDR1 and CDR2 from the germline V gene are DFQATT and SNEGSKA (reference sequence). This CDR3 has 15 amino acids. The CDR3 region has the DNA TGCAGTGCTAGTATGCTAGCGGGGGGAGGTAATGAGCAGTTCTTC. It specifies CSASMLAGGGNEQFF.

J is TRBJ1-2 and V is TRBV27; the D gene is possibly TRBD1 (6 bases). V was clipped by 6 bases and J by 4 bases, with 12 bases between them. The germline V gene has CDR1 MNHEY and CDR2 SMNVEV (reference sequence). The length of the CDR3 is 13 residues. This chain's CDR3 is CASRPGQLYGYTF. In nucleotides, the CDR3 is TGTGCCAGCAGACCCGGACAGCTCTATGGCTACACCTTC.

The chain recombines TRBV9 with TRBJ1-1; 8 bases line up with TRBD1. V lost 0 bases to trimming and J lost 0 bases; unmatched junction nucleotides: 1. This CDR3 is 15 amino acids long. Germline CDR1 reads SGDLS; CDR2 reads YYNGEE. The CDR3 region has the DNA TGTGCCAGCAGCGTAGGGGACAGGTTGAACACTGAAGCTTTCTTT. Encoded protein: CASSVGDRLNTEAFF.